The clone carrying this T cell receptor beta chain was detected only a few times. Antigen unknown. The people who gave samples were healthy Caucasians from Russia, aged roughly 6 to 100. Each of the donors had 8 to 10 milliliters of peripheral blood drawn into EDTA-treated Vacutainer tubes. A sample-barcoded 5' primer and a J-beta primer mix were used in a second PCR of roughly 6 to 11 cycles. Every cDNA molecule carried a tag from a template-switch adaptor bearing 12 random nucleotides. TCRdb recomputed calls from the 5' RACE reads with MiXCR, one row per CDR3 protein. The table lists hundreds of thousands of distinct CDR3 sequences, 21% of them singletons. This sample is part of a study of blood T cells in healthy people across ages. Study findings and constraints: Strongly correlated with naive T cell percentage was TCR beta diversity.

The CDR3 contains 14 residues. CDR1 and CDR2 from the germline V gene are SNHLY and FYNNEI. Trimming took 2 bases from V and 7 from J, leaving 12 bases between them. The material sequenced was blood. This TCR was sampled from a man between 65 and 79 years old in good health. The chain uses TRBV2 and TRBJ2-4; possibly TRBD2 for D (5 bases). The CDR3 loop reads CASSESREWNIQYF. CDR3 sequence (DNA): TGTGCCAGCAGTGAAAGTAGGGAGTGGAACATTCAGTACTTC.